The entry below describes one T cell receptor beta chain. Antigen unknown. The source of the sample is a study of cytomegalovirus exposure and HLA in healthy donors. The study, taken as a whole, reports: Overall, around 160 TCR beta chains were annotated as cytomegalovirus-associated. In vitro experiments confirmed that three CMV-associated chains were specific for CMV antigens.

There are 17 residues in the CDR3. The junction had 11 bases not matched to a gene; V was cut back by 1 base and J by 3 bases. Germline CDR1 reads LGHNA; CDR2 reads YNFKEQ. Separate from the approximately 670-subject first cohort, the approximately 120-subject validation cohort was the one that the donors belonged to. Clones were read by immunoSEQ multiplex PCR, and TCRdb kept only the in-frame ones, dropping some. The sample lists some 140,000 clones, about 86% occurring once. The receptor comes from a man aged 18 to 29 in good health and CMV-seronegative. Sequenced material: PBMCs. This rearrangement joins TRBV4-2 to TRBJ2-7; the match to TRBD2 covers 8 bases. The CDR3 spells CASSQVLRGAPFYEQYF. CDR3 in DNA: TGTGCCAGCAGCCAAGTCCTGCGGGGGGCCCCCTTCTACGAGCAGTACTTC.